Shown below are 18 T cell receptor beta chains from a single sample sequenced in a study of post-analysis software for immune sequencing data. Study-wide results and limits: In patients, TRBV5-6, TRBV5-1 and TRBV20-1 belonged to roughly 5 TRBV segments found more frequently than in controls.

TCR beta cDNA libraries had unique molecular identifiers. One entry per CDR3 protein results from TCRdb running MiXCR on the PCR reads. The sample has 450,000 to 650,000 distinct CDR3 sequences, roughly 40% seen once. Their specific antigens are unknown. The specimen was blood. Source of these receptors: a girl aged 5 to 17 with multiple sclerosis.

This clonotype was detected only a few times. CDR3 sequence: CASSVSGTAEAFF. CDR3 bases: TGTGCCAGCAGCGTATCCGGGACTGCTGAAGCTTTCTTT. V and J are TRBV7-9 and TRBJ1-1; weak D call: TRBD1 (5 bases). The length of the CDR3 is 13 residues. V was trimmed by 5 bases and J by 6 bases, leaving 13 bases between them. Germline V gene lookup returns CDR1 SEHNR and CDR2 FQNEAQ (reference sequence). Variable domain in full (rest from reference TRBV7-9 and TRBJ1-1): DTGVSQNPRHKITKRGQNVTFRCDPISEHNRLYWYRQTLGQGPEFLTYFQNEAQLEKSRLLSDRFSAERPKGSFSTLEIQRTEQGDSAMYLCASSVSGTAEAFFGQGTRLTVV.

The chain is built from TRBV12-3 or TRBV12-4 and TRBJ1-4, with D unclear. CDR3 size: 14 residues. V was pared by 1 base and J by 5 bases, with 8 bases between. The CDR3 here is CASSLVGLNEKLFF. CDR3 DNA sequence: TGTGCCAGCAGTTTAGTTGGACTCAATGAAAAACTGTTTTTT.

This chain connects TRBV7-2 to TRBJ2-3, with TRBD2 identical over 9 bases. Germline values: CDR1 SGHTA, CDR2 FQGNSA. This CDR3 has 14 residues. V trimming: 2 bases; J trimming: 5 bases; junction bases outside the gene matches: 2. The CDR3 DNA follows: TGTGCCAGCAGCTTACTGACTAGCGGAGATACGCAGTATTTT. Protein sequence: CASSLLTSGDTQYF. The full variable domain, in which reference TRBV7-2 and TRBJ2-3 provide the parts outside the CDR3, is GAGVSQSPSNKVTEKGKDVELRCDPISGHTALYWYRQSLGQGLEFLIYFQGNSAPDKSGLPSDRFSAERTGGSVSTLTIQRTQQEDSAVYLCASSLLTSGDTQYFGPGTRLTVL.

The J gene is TRBJ2-5, the V gene TRBV29-1; TRBD2 agrees at 7 bases. Germline V gene data show CDR1 as SQVTM and CDR2 as ANQGSEA. J was trimmed by 13 bases and V by 0 bases; bases with no gene match: 5. CDR3 size: 11 residues. CDR3 DNA: TGCAGCGTTGAAGATTCGGGGGGAGGGTACTTC. Translation gives CSVEDSGGGYF.

A few counts support this clonotype. The gene calls are TRBV6-4 and TRBJ2-1; 12 positions match TRBD2. J was trimmed by 5 bases and V by 5 bases; bases with no gene match: 4. Germline loops: CDR1 MRHNA, CDR2 SNTAGT. There are 15 residues in the CDR3. CDR3 loop: CASSRTSGTHNEQFF. Here the CDR3 DNA reads TGTGCCAGCAGTCGGACTAGCGGGACGCACAATGAGCAGTTCTTC.

Details on this clonotype: The junction differs from germline at one of its ends, possibly a read error. This chain uses TRBV5-1 with TRBJ2-1; 11 bases map to TRBD2. CDR1 and CDR2 (germline): SGHRS, YFSETQ. This CDR3 has 14 amino acids. CDR3 sequence (DNA): TGCGCCGGCAGCCGGCGGACTAGCGGGTATGAGCAGTTCTTC. Protein sequence: CAGSRRTSGYEQFF.

This clonotype appeared a few times. The chain recombines TRBV5-8 with TRBJ2-5; a weak D match, TRBD2 (5 bases). The CDR3 is made up of 16 amino acids. Trimming pared 0 bases from V and 0 bases from J, leaving 12 bases between. The germline gives CDR1 SGHTS, CDR2 YDEGEE. The CDR3 protein is CASSLEAVKYQETQYF. The CDR3, as DNA: TGTGCCAGCAGCTTGGAAGCGGTTAAATACCAAGAGACCCAGTACTTC.

The chain uses TRBV20-1 and TRBJ2-3; tentative D call: TRBD1 (5 bases). This CDR3 contains 11 residues. Germline assignment: CDR1 DFQATT and CDR2 SNEGSKA (reference sequence). The V end was cut by 2 bases, the J end by 7 bases, with 7 bases between. CDR3 bases: TGCAGTGCTAGACAGGGTAATACGCAGTATTTT. Translated, it gives CSARQGNTQYF.

The gene calls are TRBV7-2 and TRBJ2-5; tentatively, D is TRBD2 (6 bases). V was shortened by 4 bases and J by 3 bases, with 18 bases between the two germline ends. This CDR3 comprises 16 residues. Germline loops: CDR1 SGHTA, CDR2 FQGNSA. The CDR3 DNA is TGTGCCAGCAGCTCAACACCCGGAGGGCCGGAAGAGACCCAGTACTTC. The encoded protein is CASSSTPGGPEETQYF.

This clonotype is a singleton in its sample. Mismatch with germline at one junction end may stem from a read error. The chain employs TRBV12-3 or TRBV12-4 and TRBJ1-4; D is unclear. This CDR3 is built from 15 residues. The DNA of the CDR3 is TGTGCCAGCAGTTTAGATGAGGAAAAGAATGAAAAACGGTTTTTT. Protein product: CASSLDEEKNEKRFF.

V gene TRBV10-3 combines with J gene TRBJ2-1, with 10 bases fitting TRBD2. V lost 6 bases and J lost 5; bases outside the gene matches: 4. Germline lookup yields CDR1 ENHRY and CDR2 SYGVKD. The CDR3 is 14 amino acids. For the CDR3, the DNA is TGTGCCATCAGCGGGACTAGCGAGGACAATGAGCAGTTCTTC. It yields the protein CAISGTSEDNEQFF.

The chain links TRBV12-3 or TRBV12-4 to TRBJ1-2, with 12 bases that match TRBD1. This CDR3 is built from 15 residues. Trimming removed 6 bases from V and 4 bases from J; junction bases left unmatched: 6. The CDR3, as DNA: TGTGCCAGCAGCGGGACAGGGGGCCTCCGCTATGGCTACACCTTC. Translation: CASSGTGGLRYGYTF.

The genes are TRBV3-1 and TRBJ2-1; D remains ambiguous. Germline V gene sequence: CDR1 LGHDT, CDR2 YNNKEL (reference sequence). This CDR3 comprises 12 residues. Trimming took 0 bases from V and 15 from J, leaving 12 bases between them. The CDR3 spells CASSQDSDLVFF. CDR3 coding DNA: TGTGCCAGCAGCCAAGACTCCGACCTCGTGTTCTTC.

The chain employs TRBV20-1 and TRBJ1-6, with 11 bases that match TRBD1. Per germline, CDR1 DFQATT and CDR2 SNEGSKA (reference sequence). The CDR3 has 14 amino acids. Germline trimming cut 4 bases from V and 7 bases from J; bases unmatched to any gene: 3. CDR3: CSATRTGGNSPLHF. CDR3 nucleotide sequence: TGCAGTGCTACGAGGACAGGGGGCAATTCACCCCTCCACTTT.

The genes are TRBV12-3 or TRBV12-4 and TRBJ1-5; a weak D match, TRBD1 (5 bases). Trimming took 8 bases from V and 2 from J, leaving 13 bases between them. The CDR3 has 14 residues. CDR3 amino acids: CASGREERNQPQHF. CDR3 bases: TGTGCCAGCGGCAGGGAGGAGCGCAATCAGCCCCAGCATTTT.

The table lists this clonotype with a few counts. The CDR3 DNA reads TGTGCCAGTTCCGGGGCCGCCGAGCAGTACTTC. Translated: CASSGAAEQYF. The rearrangement uses TRBV12-3 or TRBV12-4 and TRBJ2-7; D possibly matches TRBD1 or TRBD2 (5 bases each). V lost 9 bases to trimming and J lost 6 bases, with 12 bases between them. The CDR3 length is 11 residues.

This clonotype was counted a few times. J is TRBJ2-7 and V is TRBV11-2; 8 positions agree with TRBD2. There are 19 residues in the CDR3. V trimming: 4 bases; J trimming: 1 base; junction bases outside the gene matches: 18. Germline V gene data show CDR1 as SGHAT and CDR2 as FQNNGV. The CDR3 DNA is TGTGCCAGCAGCTCTACATCTCGGGGGGGGCAGGAGGCATCCTACGAGCAGTACTTC. Amino acids: CASSSTSRGGQEASYEQYF.

This chain joins TRBV29-1 and TRBJ2-7; 12 nucleotides agree with TRBD1. The CDR3 covers 13 residues. The V segment lost 6 bases and the J segment 5 bases; nucleotides outside the gene matches: 5. From germline, CDR1 is SQVTM and CDR2 ANQGSEA. The CDR3 coding sequence is TGCAGCGTGATGGGACAGGGGGCCCACGAGCAGTACTTC. It yields the protein CSVMGQGAHEQYF.